The source of this T cell receptor beta chain is a study of Ad26.COV2.S vaccination and SARS-CoV-2 variants. Points on this clone: No antigen is known for it. At one end, the junction sequence differs from germline, possibly due to a read error.

Libraries were prepared by immunoSEQ multiplex PCR; TCRdb keeps only in-frame clonotypes and omits some of them. This sample has tens of thousands of clones, with approximately 80% found just once. Germline CDR1 is DFQATT and CDR2 is SNEGSKA (reference sequence). The CDR3 totals 11 residues. Study-wide results and caveats: The study found similar non-spike TCR breadth in vaccine and placebo recipients. TCR breadth and depth analyses may have underestimated total T cell responses. Among vaccine recipients, spike-specific TCR breadth exceeded that of placebo recipients. Considerable breadth of spike-specific CD8+ and CD4+ T cell responses has reportedly been documented following vaccination.

The TCR was taken from a human donor who had recovered from COVID-19. The V gene is TRBV20-1, the J gene TRBJ1-4; D is possibly TRBD1 (5 bases). The material was peripheral blood, obtained after recovery from COVID-19. The CDR3, as DNA: TGCAGTGCTAGAGGCAGGGACGGGCCCCTTTTT. Protein: CSARGRDGPLF.